This paragraph reports one TCR beta chain. What it binds is unknown. The data originate from a study of immune cell composition in non-small cell lung cancer. Overall study results and limits: Shared sequences between tumour-reactive and dominant in vivo clones were not proven. Clones >0.5% enriched in tumour were rarer in adenocarcinoma (roughly 35%) than squamous (roughly 75%).

Assay: immunoSEQ multiplex PCR; the TCRdb copy retains only in-frame clones and omits some. The sample holds 8,500 to 14,000 clones, roughly 60% seen once. The CDR3 contains 14 residues. Germline V gene data show CDR1 as MNHEY and CDR2 as SMNVEV (reference sequence). The ends were cut back, 5 bases at V and 7 bases at J, with 17 bases in the middle. Sequencing was performed on lung tumor tissue. The rearrangement links TRBV27 to TRBJ1-1; no clear D. This TCR was recovered from a human donor with non-small cell lung cancer. The CDR3 protein is CASSLRGPSYEAFF. Written as DNA, the CDR3 is TGTGCCAGCAGTCTTAGAGGGCCCTCTTATGAAGCTTTCTTT.